Sequencing of this TCR beta chain was carried out in a study of preoperative IRX-2 immunotherapy in early breast cancer. Clones were read by immunoSEQ multiplex PCR, and TCRdb kept only the in-frame ones, dropping some. The profile shows 25,000 to 30,000 clones, roughly 90% of them singletons. Germline values: CDR1 MNHEY, CDR2 SMNVEV (reference sequence). Trimming pared 5 bases from V and 5 bases from J, leaving 15 bases between. CDR3 size: 14 residues. This clone came up a few times. As for treatment: preoperative locoregional IRX-2 cytokine immunotherapy. Preoperative locoregional IRX-2 cytokine immunotherapy was tested in the phase Ib source study.

Sampling took place from a patient treated with IRX-2 immunotherapy. This TCR was sampled from a human donor with breast cancer. The gene calls are TRBV27 and TRBJ1-2, with D unclear. CDR3 nucleotide sequence: TGTGCCAGCAGTCCCCTGGCGGGAAGATATGGCTACACCTTC. It encodes CASSPLAGRYGYTF.